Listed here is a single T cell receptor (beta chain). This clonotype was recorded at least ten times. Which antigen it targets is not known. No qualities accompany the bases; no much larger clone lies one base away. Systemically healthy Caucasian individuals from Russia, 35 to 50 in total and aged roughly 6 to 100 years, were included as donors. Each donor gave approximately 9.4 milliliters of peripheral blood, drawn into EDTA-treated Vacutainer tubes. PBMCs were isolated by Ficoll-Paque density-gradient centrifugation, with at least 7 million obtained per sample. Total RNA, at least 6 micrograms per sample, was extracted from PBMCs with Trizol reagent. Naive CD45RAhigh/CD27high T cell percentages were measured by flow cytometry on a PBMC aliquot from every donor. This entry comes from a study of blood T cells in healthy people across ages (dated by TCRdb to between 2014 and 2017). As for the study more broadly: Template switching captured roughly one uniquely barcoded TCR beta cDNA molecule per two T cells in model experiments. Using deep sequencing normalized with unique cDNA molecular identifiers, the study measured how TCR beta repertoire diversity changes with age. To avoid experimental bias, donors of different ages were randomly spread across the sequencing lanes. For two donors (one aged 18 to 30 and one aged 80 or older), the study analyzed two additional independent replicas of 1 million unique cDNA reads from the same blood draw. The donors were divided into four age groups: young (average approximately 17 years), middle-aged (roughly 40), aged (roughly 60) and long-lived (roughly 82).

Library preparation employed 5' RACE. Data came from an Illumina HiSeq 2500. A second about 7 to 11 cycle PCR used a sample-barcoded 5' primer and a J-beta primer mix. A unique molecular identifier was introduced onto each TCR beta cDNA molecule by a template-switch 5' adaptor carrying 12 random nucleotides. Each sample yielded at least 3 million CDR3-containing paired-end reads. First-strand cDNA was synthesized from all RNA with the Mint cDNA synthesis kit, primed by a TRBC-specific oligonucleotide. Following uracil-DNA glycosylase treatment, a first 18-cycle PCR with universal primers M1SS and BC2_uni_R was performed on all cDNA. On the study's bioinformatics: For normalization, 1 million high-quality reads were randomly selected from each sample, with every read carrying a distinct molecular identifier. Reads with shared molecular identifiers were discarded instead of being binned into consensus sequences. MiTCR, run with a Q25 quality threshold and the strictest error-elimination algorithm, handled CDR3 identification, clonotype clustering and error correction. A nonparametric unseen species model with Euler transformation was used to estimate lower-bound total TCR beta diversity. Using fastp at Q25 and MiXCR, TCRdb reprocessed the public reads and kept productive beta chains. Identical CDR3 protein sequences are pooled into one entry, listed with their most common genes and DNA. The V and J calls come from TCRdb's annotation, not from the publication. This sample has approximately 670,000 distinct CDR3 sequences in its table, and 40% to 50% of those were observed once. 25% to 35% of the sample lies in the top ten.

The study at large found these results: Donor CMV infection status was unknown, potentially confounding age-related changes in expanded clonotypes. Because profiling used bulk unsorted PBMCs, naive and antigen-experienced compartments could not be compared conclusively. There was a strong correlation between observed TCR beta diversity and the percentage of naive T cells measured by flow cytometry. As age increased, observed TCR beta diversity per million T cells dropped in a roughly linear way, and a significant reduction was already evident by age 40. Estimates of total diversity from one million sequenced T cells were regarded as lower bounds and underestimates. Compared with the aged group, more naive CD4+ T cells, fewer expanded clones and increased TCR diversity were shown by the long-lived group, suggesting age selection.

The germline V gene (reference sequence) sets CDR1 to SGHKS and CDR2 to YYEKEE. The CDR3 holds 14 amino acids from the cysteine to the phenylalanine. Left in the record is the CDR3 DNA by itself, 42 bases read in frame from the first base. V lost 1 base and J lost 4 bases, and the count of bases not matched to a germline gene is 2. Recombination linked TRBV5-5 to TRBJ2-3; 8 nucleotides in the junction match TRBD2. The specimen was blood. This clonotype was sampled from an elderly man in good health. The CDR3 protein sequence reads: CASSLRGGPDTQYF. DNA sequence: TGTGCCAGCAGCTTGCGGGGGGGCCCAGATACGCAGTATTTT.